The 31 T cell receptor beta chains below were found in one sample sequenced in a study of cytomegalovirus exposure and HLA in healthy donors. 60 Vbeta and 13 Jbeta primers were used in PCR. Profiling relied on immunoSEQ multiplex PCR, and the TCRdb table lists in-frame clones only, not all of them. The sample lists approximately 190,000 clones, over 70% occurring once. Material for sequencing was PBMCs. The receptors here all came from a man aged 45-65 years in good health and CMV-seronegative.

This rearrangement joins TRBV5-6 to TRBJ1-5; D gene unclear. The CDR3 is 15 amino acids. The V and J ends lost 1 base and 7 bases respectively, with 15 bases between them. The germline V gene encodes CDR1 SGHDT and CDR2 YYEEEE. The CDR3 is CASSLLRVAEQPQHF. DNA for the CDR3: TGTGCCAGCAGCTTGTTGCGGGTTGCTGAGCAGCCCCAGCATTTT.

DNA for the CDR3: TGTGCCAGCAGCTCAGGACAGGGGTACTATGGCTACACCTTC. Its translation is CASSSGQGYYGYTF. V gene TRBV7-9 combines with J gene TRBJ1-2, with 9 bases aligning to TRBD1. This CDR3 region has 14 residues. V was clipped by 4 bases and J by 3 bases; unmatched bases: 3. Germline V gives CDR1 SEHNR, CDR2 FQNEAQ (reference sequence).

This clone was observed a single time. The V call is TRBV27, the J call TRBJ1-2, with 9 positions matching TRBD1. The germline gives CDR1 MNHEY, CDR2 SMNVEV (reference sequence). J lost 6 bases, V lost 5 bases, and 13 bases had no gene match. CDR3 size: 16 residues. CDR3 DNA sequence: TGTGCCAGCAGTAAAGGTTCCGGGACAGGGTCCCATGGCTACACCTTC. Its translation: CASSKGSGTGSHGYTF.

This chain uses TRBV30 with TRBJ1-5, with D perhaps TRBD1 (6 bases). Germline V gene sequence: CDR1 GTSNPN, CDR2 SVGIG (reference sequence). The CDR3 extends over 14 amino acids. Between the trimmed V and J ends, which lost 0 bases and 6 bases, there was a span of 12 bases. The CDR3 DNA sequence: TGTGCCTGGAGTGTACAGGGAAGGGGTCAGCCCCAGCATTTT. Amino acids: CAWSVQGRGQPQHF.

V usage is TRBV6-5 and J usage is TRBJ2-1, with 7 bases lining up with TRBD2. In germline, CDR1 is MNHEY, CDR2 SVGAGI. V shed 7 bases and J 6 bases; nucleotides not matched to a gene: 9. The CDR3 runs 14 residues. Written as DNA, the CDR3 is TGTGCCAGCACCCCTATCAGCGGGGCCAATGAGCAGTTCTTC. Protein sequence: CASTPISGANEQFF.

The rearrangement links TRBV9 to TRBJ2-3; 8 bases agree with TRBD2. The CDR3 contains 14 residues. Germline-derived CDR1 and CDR2 are SGDLS and YYNGEE. With 4 bases clipped from V and 1 base from J, the junction kept 2 bases outside the gene matches. CDR3 DNA: TGTGCCAGCAGCCAGGGACTAGGCACAGATACGCAGTATTTT. It encodes CASSQGLGTDTQYF.

The rearrangement links TRBV9 to TRBJ2-1; tentatively, D is TRBD2 (5 bases). Germline CDR1 and CDR2: SGDLS and YYNGEE. The CDR3 runs to 12 residues. The ends were cut back, 3 bases at V and 9 bases at J, with 10 bases in the middle. The CDR3 loop is CASSALGSEQFF. In DNA form, the CDR3 reads TGTGCCAGCAGCGCTCTTGGGAGTGAGCAGTTCTTC.

The CDR3 DNA reads TGTGCCAGCTCACTCACAGGGGGCGCGGAGACCCAGTACTTC. It specifies CASSLTGGAETQYF. This sequence joins TRBV18 and TRBJ2-5; 9 bases match TRBD1. The J segment lost 5 bases and the V segment lost 4 bases, leaving 5 bases of the junction unmatched. Germline V gene data show CDR1 as KGHSH and CDR2 as LQKENI. This CDR3 is built from 14 residues. Using reference TRBV18 and TRBJ2-5 for the parts outside the CDR3, the full variable domain is NAGVMQNPRHLVRRRGQEARLRCSPMKGHSHVYWYRQLPEEGLKFMVYLQKENIIDESGMPKERFSAEFPKEGPSILRIQQVVRGDSAAYFCASSLTGGAETQYFGPGTRLLVL.

The genes are TRBV5-5 and TRBJ2-3, with 11 nucleotides matching TRBD2. This CDR3 is built from 16 residues. Germline CDR1 reads SGHKS; CDR2 reads YYEKEE (reference sequence). Trimming cost V 4 bases and J 4 bases; bases outside gene matches: 8. The CDR3 is CASSPATSGIADTQYF. In DNA, the CDR3 is TGTGCCAGCAGCCCCGCGACTAGCGGGATTGCAGATACGCAGTATTTT. The full variable domain, its missing parts supplied by reference TRBV5-5 and TRBJ2-3, is DAGVTQSPTHLIKTRGQQVTLRCSPISGHKSVSWYQQVLGQGPQFIFQYYEKEERGRGNFPDRFSARQFPNYSSELNVNALLLGDSALYLCASSPATSGIADTQYFGPGTRLTVL.

This clone occurred once. This sequence joins TRBV19 and TRBJ1-2; a possible D gene is TRBD1 (6 bases). Looked up from germline, CDR1 is LNHDA and CDR2 is SQIVND (reference sequence). The CDR3 spans 15 residues. V lost 5 bases, J lost 3 bases, and 16 bases lay in between. The CDR3 DNA is TGTGCCAGTAGTCGAGGACAGCGAGATCACTATGGCTACACCTTC. Its translation: CASSRGQRDHYGYTF.

The chain combines TRBV6-1 with TRBJ1-2, with D unresolved. The CDR3 is 14 amino acids. The ends were cut back, 5 bases at V and 0 bases at J, with 10 bases in the middle. The germline V gene has CDR1 MNHNS and CDR2 SASEGT. CDR3 region: CASSLSEANYGYTF. CDR3 coding DNA: TGTGCCAGCAGTCTAAGCGAGGCTAACTATGGCTACACCTTC.

The rearrangement joins TRBV7-2 to TRBJ2-1, with TRBD2 matching over 10 bases. There are 16 residues in the CDR3. Germline-derived CDR1 and CDR2 are SGHTA and FQGNSA. V was pared by 3 bases and J by 6 bases, with 8 bases of the junction left unmatched. Written as DNA, the CDR3 is TGTGCCAGCAGCTTCCGTAGCGGGGGGTTTTTCAATGAGCAGTTCTTC. Translation: CASSFRSGGFFNEQFF. Full variable domain (missing parts from reference TRBV7-2 and TRBJ2-1): GAGVSQSPSNKVTEKGKDVELRCDPISGHTALYWYRQSLGQGLEFLIYFQGNSAPDKSGLPSDRFSAERTGGSVSTLTIQRTQQEDSAVYLCASSFRSGGFFNEQFFGPGTRLTVL.

This clone was observed a handful of times. The V and J genes are TRBV30 and TRBJ1-1; 7 bases agree with TRBD1. CDR1 and CDR2 from the germline V gene are GTSNPN and SVGIG (reference sequence). J gave up 7 bases and V 5 bases, and 7 bases lay outside the gene matches. The CDR3 loop spans 12 amino acids. CDR3 coding DNA: TGTGCCTGGGACAGGGATTGGGGTGAAGCTTTCTTT. Its protein product is CAWDRDWGEAFF.

The chain is built from TRBV11-2 and TRBJ1-5; D possibly corresponds to TRBD1 (6 bases). Germline CDR1 SGHAT, CDR2 FQNNGV. This CDR3 is 17 amino acids long. Trimming removed 0 bases from V and 2 bases from J, with 14 bases in between. The CDR3 sequence: CASSLDGGPRGNQPQHF. CDR3 nucleotides: TGTGCCAGCAGCTTAGATGGGGGCCCTAGGGGCAATCAGCCCCAGCATTTT.

The chain combines TRBV7-2 with TRBJ1-6; no clear D. The V end was cut by 5 bases, the J end by 0 bases, with 11 bases between. This CDR3 is 16 amino acids long. Germline assignment: CDR1 SGHTA and CDR2 FQGNSA. As DNA, the CDR3 is TGTGCCAGCAGCCCCCTGGGCTACTCCTATAATTCACCCCTCCACTTT. Translation gives CASSPLGYSYNSPLHF.

The CDR3 reads CASSLTGKGNTIYF. Written as DNA, the CDR3 is TGTGCCAGCAGCTTAACAGGGAAAGGAAACACCATATATTTT. This chain joins TRBV11-2 and TRBJ1-3; TRBD1 might be the D (6 bases). In germline, CDR1 is SGHAT, CDR2 FQNNGV. There are 14 residues in the CDR3. Trimming shortened V by 2 bases and J by 4 bases, and 9 bases separated the two germline ends. Filled out from reference TRBV11-2 and TRBJ1-3, the complete variable domain reads EAGVAQSPRYKIIEKRQSVAFWCNPISGHATLYWYQQILGQGPKLLIQFQNNGVVDDSQLPKDRFSAERLKGVDSTLKIQPAKLEDSAVYLCASSLTGKGNTIYFGEGSWLTVV.

This sequence joins TRBV11-2 and TRBJ1-4, with 9 bases lining up with TRBD1. In germline, CDR1 is SGHAT, CDR2 FQNNGV. V dropped 4 bases and J dropped 10; count of bases not matched to a gene: 7. The CDR3 sequence is 14 residues long. The CDR3: CASSSRDRVPKLFF. The CDR3 DNA is TGTGCCAGCAGCTCCCGGGACAGGGTCCCAAAACTGTTTTTT.

CDR3 bases: TGTGCCAGCAGTGGCGTGGGGCAGTCCTACGAGCAGTACTTC. Translation: CASSGVGQSYEQYF. This sequence joins TRBV2 and TRBJ2-7, with a tentative D call TRBD1 (5 bases). CDR3 size: 14 residues. Germline CDR1 reads SNHLY; CDR2 reads FYNNEI. V was pared by 4 bases and J by 1 base, with 11 bases between.

The CDR3 DNA sequence: TGTGCCACCCGCCGGGACAGGGCTCAAACTGAAGCTTTCTTT. It encodes CATRRDRAQTEAFF. The chain couples TRBV19 to TRBJ1-1, with 9 bases fitting TRBD1. CDR3 length: 14 residues. V dropped 10 bases and J dropped 5; count of bases not matched to a gene: 11. Germline CDR1 reads LNHDA; CDR2 reads SQIVND (reference sequence).

The chain recombines TRBV6-5 with TRBJ2-5; possibly TRBD2 for D (6 bases). The CDR3 consists of 15 residues. Germline V CDR1 and CDR2: MNHEY, SVGAGI. V was cut by 6 bases and J by 5 bases, with 19 bases left in between. The CDR3 is CASSPLGGGGETQYF. CDR3 in DNA: TGTGCCAGCAGCCCTCTGGGAGGTGGGGGGGAGACCCAGTACTTC.

This sequence joins TRBV5-1 and TRBJ2-1; tentatively, D is TRBD1 (5 bases). CDR3 length: 12 amino acids. V was clipped by 4 bases and J by 4 bases, with 6 bases between them. Germline V gene sequence: CDR1 SGHRS, CDR2 YFSETQ. CDR3 sequence reads: CASSRGYNEQFF. The DNA of the CDR3 is TGCGCCAGCAGCAGGGGTTACAATGAGCAGTTCTTC.

The V and J genes are TRBV29-1 and TRBJ2-3; 8 positions agree with TRBD2. Germline values: CDR1 SQVTM, CDR2 ANQGSEA. V lost 7 bases to trimming and J lost 6 bases; unmatched junction nucleotides: 9. The CDR3 has 13 amino acids. DNA for the CDR3: TGCAGCGCGTCGGGGGGGTACTCGGATACGCAGTATTTT. Translated: CSASGGYSDTQYF.

The chain uses TRBV5-1 and TRBJ2-7; unclear D gene. Germline values: CDR1 SGHRS, CDR2 YFSETQ. CDR3 length equals 14 residues. The V end lost 0 bases, the J end lost 2 bases, and 9 bases lay between the germline ends. CDR3 sequence (DNA): TGCGCCAGCAGCTTGGCATACGGTACCTACGAGCAGTACTTC. Protein product: CASSLAYGTYEQYF.

This chain joins TRBV7-9 and TRBJ2-5, with D possibly being TRBD2 (7 bases). There are 15 residues in the CDR3. CDR1 and CDR2 (germline): SEHNR, FQNEAQ (reference sequence). The V end lost 5 bases, the J end lost 5 bases, and 18 bases lay between the germline ends. CDR3 sequence reads: CASSHLRGGEETQYF. For the CDR3, the DNA is TGTGCCAGCAGCCATCTTCGAGGGGGGGAGGAGACCCAGTACTTC.

The chain is built from TRBV5-6 and TRBJ2-2; D is ambiguous. Germline V gene lookup returns CDR1 SGHDT and CDR2 YYEEEE. Trimming removed 0 bases from V and 3 bases from J, with 9 bases in between. This CDR3 spans 15 amino acids. CDR3 protein: CASSLGAVYTGELFF. DNA of the CDR3: TGTGCCAGCAGCTTGGGGGCAGTCTACACCGGGGAGCTGTTTTTT.

This sequence joins TRBV29-1 and TRBJ1-1, with 8 positions matching TRBD1. CDR1 and CDR2 from the germline V gene are SQVTM and ANQGSEA. Trimming cost V 5 bases and J 5 bases; bases outside gene matches: 10. The CDR3 covers 14 residues. The CDR3 DNA reads as TGCAGCGTTCCTACTGGGACAGGAGGAACTGAAGCTTTCTTT. Its protein product is CSVPTGTGGTEAFF.

The chain links TRBV7-9 to TRBJ2-3, with D possibly matching TRBD2 (6 bases). Trimming took off 6 bases at V and 2 bases at J, with 18 bases between the two ends. The CDR3 contains 16 residues. CDR1 SEHNR and CDR2 FQNEAQ come from the germline V gene (reference sequence). The CDR3 bases are TGTGCCAGCAGGGTCTTCGTTAGCGGAAACACAGATACGCAGTATTTT. Residues: CASRVFVSGNTDTQYF. Complete variable domain (other parts from reference TRBV7-9 and TRBJ2-3): DTGVSQNPRHKITKRGQNVTFRCDPISEHNRLYWYRQTLGQGPEFLTYFQNEAQLEKSRLLSDRFSAERPKGSFSTLEIQRTEQGDSAMYLCASRVFVSGNTDTQYFGPGTRLTVL.

V and J are TRBV5-1 and TRBJ2-5, with a possible D match to TRBD1 (5 bases). Germline values: CDR1 SGHRS, CDR2 YFSETQ. V lost 4 bases and J lost 1, with 8 bases in between. This CDR3 comprises 13 residues. CDR3 coding DNA: TGCGCCAGCAGCCAACAGGCCCAAGAGACCCAGTACTTC. Translating it yields CASSQQAQETQYF.

The chain is built from TRBV2 and TRBJ1-4, with D maybe TRBD1 (5 bases). The V end lost 3 bases, the J end lost 7 bases, and 12 bases lay between the germline ends. Germline values: CDR1 SNHLY, CDR2 FYNNEI. This CDR3 has 14 residues. In DNA, the CDR3 is TGTGCCAGCAGTGACGTTCAGGGCGGTGAAAAACTGTTTTTT. This translates into CASSDVQGGEKLFF.

This clone was observed a handful of times. This chain uses TRBV29-1 with TRBJ1-1, with a weak D call TRBD1 (6 bases). The germline V and J ends were trimmed by 5 bases and 1 base, with 11 bases remaining between them. Germline V gives CDR1 SQVTM, CDR2 ANQGSEA. The CDR3 is 13 amino acids. The CDR3 bases are TGCAGCGTTTTTGGACAGACGAACACTGAAGCTTTCTTT. It specifies CSVFGQTNTEAFF.

Remarks on this clone: Since the CDR3 does not end with the conserved phenylalanine or tryptophan, this likely comes from a read error. The genes are TRBV7-3 and TRBJ1-6; D is unclear. Germline V gene data show CDR1 as SGHTA and CDR2 as FQGTGA. This CDR3 spans 13 amino acids. Deletions cut 2 bases from V and 7 bases from J, with 6 bases between. CDR3 sequence: CASSLLENSPLHL. The CDR3, as DNA: TGTGCCAGCAGCTTACTTGAGAATTCACCCCTCCACCTT.